This T cell receptor (beta chain) was found in a study of T cells in Graves' hyperthyroidism and ophthalmopathy. Study in general: The initial diagnosis was the point when peripheral blood was collected, ahead of any treatment.

The investigators amplified TCR beta CDR3 regions from RNA transcripts. The TCR CDR3 first-round RT-PCR relied on the HTBI primer set. In TCRdb, the multiplex PCR reads were re-called with MiXCR into one record per CDR3 protein. Of some 500,000 distinct CDR3 sequences in the sample, approximately 25% were seen once. Clinical symptoms, serum thyroxine, TRAb, thyroid ultrasound and orbital computed tomography informed diagnoses. V lost 9 bases and J lost 7; bases outside the gene matches: 14. This CDR3 is built from 14 residues. The germline V gene encodes CDR1 MNHNS and CDR2 SASEGT. The clonotype was recovered from a woman in her thirties with Graves' ophthalmopathy. The chain employs TRBV6-1 and TRBJ1-2; 7 bases match TRBD1. The sequenced sample consisted of blood. DNA for the CDR3: TGTGCCAGTTTACCGACAGGGACTTTTTTTGGCTACACCTTC. This sequence encodes CASLPTGTFFGYTF.